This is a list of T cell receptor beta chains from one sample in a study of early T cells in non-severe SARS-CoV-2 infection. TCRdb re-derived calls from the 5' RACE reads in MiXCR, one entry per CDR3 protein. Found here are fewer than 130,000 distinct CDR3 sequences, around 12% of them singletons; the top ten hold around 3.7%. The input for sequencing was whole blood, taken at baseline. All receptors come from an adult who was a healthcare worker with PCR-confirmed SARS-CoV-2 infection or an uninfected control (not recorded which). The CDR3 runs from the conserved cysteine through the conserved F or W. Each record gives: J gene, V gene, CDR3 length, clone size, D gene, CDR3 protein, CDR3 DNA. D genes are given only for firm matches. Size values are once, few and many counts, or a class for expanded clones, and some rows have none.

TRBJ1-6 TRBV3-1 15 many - CASSPLRGQDSPLHF TGTGCCAGCAGCCCCCTCAGGGGTCAAGATTCACCCCTCCACTTT
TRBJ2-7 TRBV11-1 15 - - CASSLEGPLSYEQYF TGTGCCAGCAGCTTAGAGGGGCCCCTCTCCTACGAGCAGTACTTC
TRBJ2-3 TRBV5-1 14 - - CASSLARSTDTQYF TGCGCCAGCAGCTTGGCGAGGTCCACAGATACGCAGTATTTT
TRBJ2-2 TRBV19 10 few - CATGALELFF TGTGCCACGGGGGCTCTCGAGCTGTTTTTT
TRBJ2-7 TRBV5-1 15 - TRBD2 CASSPGGTSGNEQYF TGCGCCAGCAGCCCGGGGGGGACTAGCGGTAACGAGCAGTACTTC
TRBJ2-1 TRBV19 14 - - CASRLPGQHNEQFF TGTGCCAGTAGACTTCCCGGACAGCACAATGAGCAGTTCTTC
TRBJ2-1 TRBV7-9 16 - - CASTGGVGPSQNEQFF TGTGCCAGCACCGGGGGCGTGGGCCCTTCGCAGAATGAGCAGTTCTTC
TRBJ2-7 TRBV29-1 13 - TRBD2 CSGGLAGGGEQYF TGCAGCGGTGGACTAGCGGGAGGGGGCGAGCAGTACTTC
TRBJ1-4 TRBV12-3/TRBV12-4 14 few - CASTHIRREGKLFF TGTGCCAGCACCCACATCAGACGTGAAGGAAAACTGTTTTTT
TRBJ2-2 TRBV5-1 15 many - CASSPTSRETGELFF TGCGCCAGCAGTCCGACTAGTCGAGAAACCGGGGAGCTGTTTTTT
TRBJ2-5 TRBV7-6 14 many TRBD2 CASSRGLAEETQYF TGTGCCAGCAGCCGGGGACTAGCGGAAGAGACCCAGTACTTC
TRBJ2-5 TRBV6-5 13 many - CASSLPGEETQYF TGTGCCAGCAGTTTGCCGGGAGAGGAGACCCAGTACTTC
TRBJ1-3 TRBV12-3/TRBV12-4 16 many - CASSPRGASSGNTIYF TGTGCCAGCAGTCCCCGAGGAGCGAGCTCTGGAAACACCATATATTTT
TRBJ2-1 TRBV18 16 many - CASSPPQGLGNNEQFF TGTGCCAGCTCACCACCGCAAGGGCTGGGGAACAATGAGCAGTTCTTC
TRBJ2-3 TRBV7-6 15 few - CASSPTGGNTDTQYF TGTGCCAGCAGCCCAACAGGCGGTAACACAGATACGCAGTATTTT
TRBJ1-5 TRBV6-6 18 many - CASSAVRDIGFSNQPQHF TGTGCCAGCAGCGCCGTCCGGGACATCGGCTTTAGCAATCAGCCCCAGCATTTT
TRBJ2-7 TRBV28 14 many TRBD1 CASRFTGGRYEQYF TGTGCCAGCAGGTTTACAGGGGGGAGGTACGAGCAGTACTTC
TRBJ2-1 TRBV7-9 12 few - CASTEVVIEQFF TGTGCCAGCACCGAGGTCGTAATTGAGCAGTTCTTC
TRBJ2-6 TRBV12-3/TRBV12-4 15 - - CASSEHRSGANVLTF TGTGCCAGCAGTGAACACCGCTCTGGGGCCAACGTCCTGACTTTC
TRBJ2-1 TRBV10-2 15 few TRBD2 CASSELAGDRIEQFF TGCGCCAGCAGTGAGCTAGCGGGCGATAGAATTGAGCAGTTCTTC
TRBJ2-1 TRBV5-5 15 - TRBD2 CASSSTSGVYNEQFF TGTGCCAGCAGCTCGACTAGCGGAGTCTACAATGAGCAGTTCTTC
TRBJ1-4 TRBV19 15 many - CASSATRATNEKLFF TGTGCCAGTAGTGCAACTAGGGCAACTAATGAAAAACTGTTTTTT
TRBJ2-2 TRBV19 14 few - CASSSRVNTGELFF TGTGCCAGTAGTTCTCGAGTTAACACCGGGGAGCTGTTTTTT
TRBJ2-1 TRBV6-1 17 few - CASLSNLGRASYNEQFF TGTGCCAGCCTTTCTAACCTCGGACGGGCCTCCTACAATGAGCAGTTCTTC
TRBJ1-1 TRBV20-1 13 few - CSARDRTGRQAFF TGCAGTGCTAGAGATCGAACAGGGCGACAAGCTTTCTTT
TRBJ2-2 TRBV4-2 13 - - CASSGRDTGELFF TGTGCCAGCAGCGGGCGGGACACCGGGGAGCTGTTTTTT
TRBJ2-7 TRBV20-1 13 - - CSAIGDSAYEQYF TGCAGTGCTATTGGGGACTCAGCCTACGAGCAGTACTTC